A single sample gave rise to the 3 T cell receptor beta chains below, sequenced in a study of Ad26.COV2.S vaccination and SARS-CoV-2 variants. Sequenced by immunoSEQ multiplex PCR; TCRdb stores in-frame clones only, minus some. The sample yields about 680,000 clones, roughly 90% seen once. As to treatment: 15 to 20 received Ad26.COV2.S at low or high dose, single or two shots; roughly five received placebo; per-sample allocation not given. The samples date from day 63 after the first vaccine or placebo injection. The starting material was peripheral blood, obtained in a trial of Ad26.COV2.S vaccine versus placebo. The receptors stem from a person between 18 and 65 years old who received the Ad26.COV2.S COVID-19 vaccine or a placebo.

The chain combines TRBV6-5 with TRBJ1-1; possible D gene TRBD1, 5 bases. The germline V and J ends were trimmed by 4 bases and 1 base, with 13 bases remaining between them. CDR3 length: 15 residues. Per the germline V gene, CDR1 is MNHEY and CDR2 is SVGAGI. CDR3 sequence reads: CASSSGHAQNTEAFF. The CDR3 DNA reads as TGTGCCAGCAGTTCCGGACACGCGCAGAACACTGAAGCTTTCTTT.

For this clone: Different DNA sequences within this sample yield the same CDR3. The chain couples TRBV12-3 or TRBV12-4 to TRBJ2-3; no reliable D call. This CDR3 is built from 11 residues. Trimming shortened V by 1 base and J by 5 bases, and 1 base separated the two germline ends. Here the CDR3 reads CASSLGDTQYF. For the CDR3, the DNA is TGTGCCAGCAGTTTAGGAGATACGCAGTATTTT.

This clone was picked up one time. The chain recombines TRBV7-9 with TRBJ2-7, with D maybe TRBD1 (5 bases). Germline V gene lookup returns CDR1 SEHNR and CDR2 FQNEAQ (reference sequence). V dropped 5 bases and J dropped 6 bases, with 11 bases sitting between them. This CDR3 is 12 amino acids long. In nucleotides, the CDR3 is TGTGCCAGCAGCGACAGAAAATTCGAGCAGTACTTC. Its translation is CASSDRKFEQYF.